This T cell receptor (beta chain) comes out of a study of cytomegalovirus exposure and HLA in healthy donors. Study-level findings and limits: A few chains tied to CMV proved CMV antigen-specific in vitro. According to a later analysis, TCR clusters from the first cohort tended to co-occur in the roughly 110 validation repertoires.

While the first cohort had over 650 subjects, the donors belonged to the separate validation cohort of roughly 130 subjects. Note on this clone: Its antigen is undetermined.

Clones were read by immunoSEQ multiplex PCR, and TCRdb kept only the in-frame ones, dropping some. Seen here are about 140,000 clones, 70% to 90% observed once, and the top ten hold 1.4%. The V and J ends lost 10 bases and 3 bases, in that order; junction bases with no gene match: 2. Germline V lookup: CDR1 SSHAT, CDR2 FNYEAQ (reference sequence). This CDR3 is 11 amino acids long. The sequenced sample consisted of PBMCs. The source is a woman aged 30 to 39 in good health and CMV-seronegative. The chain is built from TRBV7-7 and TRBJ2-7, with TRBD1 matching over 8 bases. The CDR3 is CATGQVYEQYF. The CDR3 region has the DNA TGTGCCACGGGACAGGTCTACGAGCAGTACTTC.